Listed here are 6 T cell receptor beta chains from one sample, sequenced in a study of cytomegalovirus exposure and HLA in healthy donors. The primer mix had 60 Vbeta and 13 Jbeta primers. Measured with immunoSEQ multiplex PCR; TCRdb has only the in-frame clones, and not every one. The table has 110,000 to 150,000 clones, less than 90% seen once; the top ten hold about 2.5%. The sequencing sample was made of PBMCs. The receptor source for this set is a boy aged 2 to 9 in good health and CMV-seronegative.

V is TRBV11-3 and J is TRBJ2-3; D is ambiguous. The CDR3 spans 13 residues. CDR1 SGHNT and CDR2 YENEEA come from the germline V gene. The V and J ends lost 5 bases and 0 bases respectively, with 6 bases between them. The CDR3 nucleotides are TGTGCCAGCAGCCCTCTGAGCACAGATACGCAGTATTTT. Amino acid sequence: CASSPLSTDTQYF.

The V gene is TRBV6-1, the J gene TRBJ1-1, with a tentative D call TRBD1 (5 bases). This CDR3 is built from 15 residues. CDR1 and CDR2 from the germline V gene are MNHNS and SASEGT. Trimming removed 6 bases from V and 2 bases from J, with 16 bases in between. The CDR3, as DNA: TGTGCCAGCAGACCAGGGTCAGGAAAAAACACTGAAGCTTTCTTT. Amino acids: CASRPGSGKNTEAFF.

The chain links TRBV7-2 to TRBJ2-5; 9 bases are shared with TRBD1. The CDR3 has 13 residues. V gave up 5 bases and J gave up 5 bases; unmatched junction bases: 3. Germline assignment: CDR1 SGHTA and CDR2 FQGNSA. The chain's CDR3 is CASSLTGGETQYF. The CDR3 DNA reads as TGTGCCAGCAGCCTTACAGGGGGCGAGACCCAGTACTTC.

V and J are TRBV5-1 and TRBJ2-1; TRBD2 agrees at 13 bases. CDR1 and CDR2 from the germline V gene are SGHRS and YFSETQ. V lost 0 bases to trimming and J lost 9 bases; unmatched junction nucleotides: 3. The CDR3 contains 15 residues. Written as DNA, the CDR3 is TGCGCCAGCAGCTTGGGACTAGCGGGGGGCGGTGAGCAGTTCTTC. Protein sequence: CASSLGLAGGGEQFF.

The rearrangement uses TRBV27 and TRBJ2-1; D gene uncertain. Per the germline V gene, CDR1 is MNHEY and CDR2 is SMNVEV (reference sequence). This CDR3 is 17 amino acids long. With 4 bases removed from V and 6 bases from J, the gap between germline ends came to 22 bases. The CDR3 sequence is CASSSARLQRTPNEQFF. The CDR3 DNA is TGTGCCAGCAGTTCAGCCCGACTTCAGAGAACACCCAATGAGCAGTTCTTC.

This chain joins TRBV7-8 and TRBJ2-7; 10 bases align to TRBD2. Trimming removed 6 bases from V and 6 bases from J; junction bases left unmatched: 11. The CDR3 spans 15 residues. CDR1 is SGHVS, CDR2 FQNEAQ, per germline. CDR3 loop: CASRIQREGRGEQYF. Here the CDR3 DNA reads TGTGCCAGCAGGATTCAGCGGGAGGGCCGAGGCGAGCAGTACTTC.